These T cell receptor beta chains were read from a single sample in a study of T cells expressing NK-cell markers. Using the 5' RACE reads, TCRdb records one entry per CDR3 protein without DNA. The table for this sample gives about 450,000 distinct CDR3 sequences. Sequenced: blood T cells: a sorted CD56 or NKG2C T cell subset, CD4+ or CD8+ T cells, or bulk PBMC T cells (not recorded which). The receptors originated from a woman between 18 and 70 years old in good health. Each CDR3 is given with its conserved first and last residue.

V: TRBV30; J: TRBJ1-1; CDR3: CAWSTGTGFTEAFF
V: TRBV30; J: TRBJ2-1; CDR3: CAWSVHGEQFF
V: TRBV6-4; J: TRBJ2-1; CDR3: CASSDSSASGSHEQFF
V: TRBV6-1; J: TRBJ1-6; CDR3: CASRDREPSPSPLHF
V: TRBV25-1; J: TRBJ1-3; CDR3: CASRATGSSGNTIYF
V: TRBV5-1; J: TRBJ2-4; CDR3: CASSLRTKENIQYF
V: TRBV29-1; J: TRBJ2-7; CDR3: CSAGGGGPSYEQYF
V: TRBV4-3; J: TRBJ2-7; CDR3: CASSQDLFSAGVSYEQYF
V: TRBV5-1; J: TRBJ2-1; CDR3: CASSLGASGVNEQFF
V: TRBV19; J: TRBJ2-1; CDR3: CASSMTGENGANEQFF
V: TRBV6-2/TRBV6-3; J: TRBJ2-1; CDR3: CASSYLIGGAGEQFF
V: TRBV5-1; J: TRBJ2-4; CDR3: CASSPLAAAKNIQYF
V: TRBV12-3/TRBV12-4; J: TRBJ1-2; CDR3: CASSAGLINYGYTF
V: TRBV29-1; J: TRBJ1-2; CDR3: CSVPRDSTNYGYTF
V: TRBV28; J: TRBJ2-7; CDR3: CASGKPVPEQYF
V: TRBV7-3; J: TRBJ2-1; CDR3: CASSLHGVNNEQFF
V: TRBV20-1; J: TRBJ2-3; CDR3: CSARGGQGVGTDTQYF
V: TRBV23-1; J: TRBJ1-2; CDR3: CASRQSRAPTYGYTF
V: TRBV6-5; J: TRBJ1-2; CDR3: CASSSRTGSPYTF
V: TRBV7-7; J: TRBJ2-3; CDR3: CASSPNWGNTDTQYF
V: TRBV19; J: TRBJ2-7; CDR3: CASSSSTGGEQYF
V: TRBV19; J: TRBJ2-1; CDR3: CASRDRDRGVNEQFF
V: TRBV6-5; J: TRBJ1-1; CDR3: CASSYSAGRDTEAFF
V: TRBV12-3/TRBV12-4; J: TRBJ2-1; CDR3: CASSPGQGAYNEQFF
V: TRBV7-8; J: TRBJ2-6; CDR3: CASSLVFGPATGANVLTF
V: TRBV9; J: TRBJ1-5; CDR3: CASSVEGNNNQPQHF
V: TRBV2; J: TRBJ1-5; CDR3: CASSHLNGLQHF
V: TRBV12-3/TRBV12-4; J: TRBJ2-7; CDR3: CASRNTGGIGEQYF
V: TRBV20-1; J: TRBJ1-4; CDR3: CSARGIWGRTNEKLFF
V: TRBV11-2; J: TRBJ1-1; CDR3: CASSSLPGNTEAFF
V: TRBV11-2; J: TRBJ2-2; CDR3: CASSSRGPGELFF